Here is one T cell receptor (beta chain) with its context. Sequenced by immunoSEQ multiplex PCR; TCRdb stores in-frame clones only, minus some. The sample includes around 80,000 clones, 88% of them seen just once. This record belongs to a study of control samples from healthy donors and cancer patients. CDR1 and CDR2 (germline): SGHRS, YFSETQ. The CDR3 is 14 residues long. V lost 2 bases, J lost 5 bases, and 13 bases lay in between. The sample consisted of blood. This sequence joins TRBV5-1 and TRBJ2-5; no definite D call. This clonotype was sampled from a woman aged 45-65 years in good health. The CDR3 region is CASSLSQIFETQYF. In DNA form, the CDR3 reads TGCGCCAGCAGCTTAAGTCAAATTTTCGAGACCCAGTACTTC.